Listed here are 16 T cell receptor beta chains from one sample, sequenced in a study of response to subunit inactivated influenza vaccine (dated by TCRdb to 2017 to 2018). The receptor library was made with RT-PCR. These reads were obtained on an Illumina HiSeq 2500. The raw public reads went through TCRdb reprocessing: fastp at Q25, MiXCR clone calling, in-frame beta chains kept. Each entry is one CDR3 protein sequence, shown with its most common DNA and genes. This sample comprises just over 300,000 distinct CDR3 sequences, roughly 22% of them detected only once. The ten largest clones represent roughly a tenth of the sample. Sequences were derived from PBMCs from blood, sampled 21 months after vaccination. These receptors all stem from a man in his fifties or sixties who received an inactivated influenza vaccine. Donor details come from another sample of the same person, matched by shared clones.

This clonotype was observed a handful of times. V usage is TRBV21-1 and J usage is TRBJ2-3; TRBD2, the table's D call, was not compared with the DNA. TRBV21-1 is a documented pseudogene. The CDR3 has 18 amino acids. The CDR3 bases are TGTGCCAGCAGCATATACTCCGGGACTAGCGGGAAGGCAGATACGCAGTATTTT. Protein product: CASSIYSGTSGKADTQYF.

The chain carries TRBV5-6 and TRBJ1-2; 9 bases map to TRBD1. The V gene end was trimmed by 4 bases and the J gene end by 1 base; junction bases not matched to a gene: 2. This CDR3 spans 14 amino acids. Germline V gives CDR1 SGHDT, CDR2 YYEEEE. The CDR3 protein is CASSGTGFNYGYTF. DNA of the CDR3: TGTGCCAGCAGCGGGACAGGGTTTAACTATGGCTACACCTTC. The full variable domain, in which reference TRBV5-6 and TRBJ1-2 provide the parts outside the CDR3, is DAGVTQSPTHLIKTRGQQVTLRCSPKSGHDTVSWYQQALGQGPQFIFQYYEEEERQRGNFPDRFSGHQFPNYSSELNVNALLLGDSALYLCASSGTGFNYGYTFGSGTRLTVV.

The genes are TRBV28 and TRBJ2-5, with D hard to call. Trimming removed 6 bases from V and 5 bases from J, with 13 bases in between. The CDR3 runs to 13 residues. Per the germline V gene, CDR1 is MDHEN and CDR2 is SYDVKM. The CDR3 DNA reads TGTGCCAGCAGCCGTAGAACCCCGGAGACCCAGTACTTC. Its translation: CASSRRTPETQYF.

This clonotype was detected a few times. This chain connects TRBV4-3 to TRBJ2-7; 7 bases are a match to TRBD1. The V segment lost 4 bases and the J segment 3 bases; nucleotides outside the gene matches: 3. This CDR3 spans 13 amino acids. The germline gives CDR1 LGHNA, CDR2 YSLEER. CDR3 coding DNA: TGCGCCAGCAGCCGGGACAGAAACTACGAGCAGTACTTC. This translates into CASSRDRNYEQYF.

CDR3 DNA: TGCAGTGCACTTGGAGGCGGCAATCAGCCCCAGCATTTT. It codes for CSALGGGNQPQHF. The chain combines TRBV20-1 with TRBJ1-5; D not resolved. The CDR3 totals 13 residues. CDR1 is DFQATT, CDR2 SNEGSKA, per germline (reference sequence). The germline V and J ends were trimmed by 6 bases and 2 bases, with 11 bases remaining between them.

Here the CDR3 DNA reads TGCAGTGCTAGGCTAGCGGGGCGCCGCGGGGAGCTGTTTTTT. This gives the protein CSARLAGRRGELFF. The chain recombines TRBV20-1 with TRBJ2-2; 9 nucleotides line up with TRBD2. V lost 3 bases, J lost 7 bases, and 6 bases stayed unmatched. The CDR3 covers 14 residues. Germline values: CDR1 DFQATT, CDR2 SNEGSKA (reference sequence).

This sequence joins TRBV2 and TRBJ2-1; D possibly corresponds to TRBD2 (5 bases). The V and J ends lost 4 bases and 4 bases respectively, with 8 bases between them. CDR3 size: 13 residues. The germline V gene has CDR1 SNHLY and CDR2 FYNNEI. The DNA of the CDR3 is TGTGCCAGCAGTGTGAGGAGGTACAATGAGCAGTTCTTC. This sequence encodes CASSVRRYNEQFF.

This clonotype was seen many times. The J gene is TRBJ1-6, the V gene TRBV20-1; D is perhaps TRBD1 (5 bases). Germline V lookup: CDR1 DFQATT, CDR2 SNEGSKA (reference sequence). The CDR3 is 14 amino acids. The V gene lost 3 bases and the J gene lost 5 bases, with 11 bases spanning the gap. The CDR3 DNA is TGCAGTGCTAGTGAGGGACCAAATAATTCACCCCTCCACTTT. This translates into CSASEGPNNSPLHF.

About this clonotype itself: Because the CDR3's place on the DNA is in doubt, the DNA is left out and the CDR3 is given as listed by TCRdb. The gene calls are TRBV28 and TRBJ1-2; the D call in the table, TRBD1, was not verified against the DNA. The V gene's germline CDR1 is MDHEN and CDR2 SYDVKM. The CDR3 is 12 amino acids in total, end residues counted. CDR3 residues: CASGLSGRSYTF.

The chain has TRBV6-4 and TRBJ2-1; 15 nucleotides line up with TRBD2. V shed 8 bases and J 8 bases; nucleotides not matched to a gene: 16. There are 18 residues in the CDR3. CDR1 is MRHNA and CDR2 is SNTAGT in the germline V gene. DNA of the CDR3: TGTGCCAGCCATGGGACTAGCGGGGGGACTTGTGTATCGGATGAGCAGTTCTTC. Amino acids: CASHGTSGGTCVSDEQFF.

The gene calls are TRBV28 and TRBJ1-5; a weak D match, TRBD1 (5 bases). The CDR3 is made up of 15 amino acids. The V end was cut by 5 bases, the J end by 3 bases, with 14 bases between. The germline V gene has CDR1 MDHEN and CDR2 SYDVKM. The CDR3 here is CASSPTDGHNQPQHF. The CDR3 DNA is TGTGCCAGCAGTCCCACCGACGGACACAATCAGCCCCAGCATTTT.

This clonotype was found a few times. The chain employs TRBV4-2 and TRBJ1-2; possible D gene TRBD1, 5 bases. Deletions cut 4 bases from V and 8 bases from J, with 14 bases between. The CDR3 is 13 amino acids. Germline CDR1 LGHNA, CDR2 YNFKEQ. The CDR3 reads CASSRGASEGYTF. The CDR3 DNA reads TGTGCCAGCAGCCGTGGGGCTTCCGAGGGCTACACCTTC.

This clonotype showed up just a few times. The chain joins TRBV7-9 to TRBJ2-5, with TRBD1 as a possible D gene (6 bases). Trimming removed 2 bases from V and 2 bases from J, with 12 bases in between. CDR1 and CDR2 from the germline V gene are SEHNR and FQNEAQ (reference sequence). This CDR3 is built from 15 residues. This CDR3 reads CASSLSLRGQETQYF. The CDR3 nucleotides read TGTGCCAGCAGCTTAAGTCTCAGGGGTCAAGAGACCCAGTACTTC.

This clonotype was counted a single time. The chain has TRBV28 and TRBJ2-7; D remains ambiguous. The CDR3 length is 12 residues. V lost 4 bases to trimming and J lost 2 bases, with 6 bases between them. CDR1 is MDHEN, CDR2 SYDVKM, per germline. CDR3 loop: CASSYNTYEQYF. The DNA of the CDR3 is TGTGCCAGCAGTTATAACACCTACGAGCAGTACTTC.

The chain is built from TRBV29-1 and TRBJ2-3; a weak D match, TRBD2 (6 bases). V gave up 6 bases and J gave up 6 bases, with 19 bases separating them. Germline lookup yields CDR1 SQVTM and CDR2 ANQGSEA. The CDR3 contains 14 residues. The CDR3 DNA sequence: TGCAGCGTCGGCGGGACCCCAGACACCGATACGCAGTATTTT. This translates into CSVGGTPDTDTQYF.

This clonotype was recorded at least ten times. The chain combines TRBV6-1 with TRBJ2-4; no clear D. Trimming left V 7 bases short and J 2 bases short, with 12 bases between. The V gene's germline CDR1 is MNHNS and CDR2 SASEGT. CDR3 length equals 14 residues. CDR3 sequence (DNA): TGTGCCAGCACCCCGGGTACGACCAAAAACATTCAGTACTTC. It encodes CASTPGTTKNIQYF.